Here is one T cell receptor beta chain with its context. As yet, its antigen is unknown. With a J-beta primer mix and a sample-barcoded 5' primer, a second PCR ran about 7 to 11 cycles. MiXCR, applied by TCRdb to the 5' RACE reads, yields one record per CDR3 protein. The sample has hundreds of thousands of distinct CDR3 sequences, about 52% seen once. The sample originates from a study of blood T cells in healthy people across ages. About the study: The capture of about one barcoded beta molecule per two T cells was achieved by template switching.

Study outcomes and limitations: Researchers said unsorted PBMCs prevented a conclusive naive versus antigen-experienced comparison. Strongly correlated with naive T cell percentage was TCR beta diversity.

The people who gave samples were healthy Caucasians from Russia, aged about 6 to 100. Trimming pared 3 bases from V and 6 bases from J, leaving 11 bases between. From germline, CDR1 is MGHDK and CDR2 SYGVNS. This CDR3 has 13 amino acids. This clonotype was obtained from a woman aged 55-70 years in good health. The source material was blood. The chain employs TRBV25-1 and TRBJ2-5, with D possibly being TRBD2 (6 bases). This chain's CDR3 is CASSEEGKKTQYF. The CDR3 nucleotides are TGTGCCAGCAGTGAGGAGGGGAAGAAGACCCAGTACTTC.